The sequence of this T cell receptor (beta chain) was determined in a study of blood T cell repertoires in COVID-19. Study summary: Spain, Italy and the United States supplied samples that represented acute and convalescent COVID-19. PBMCs, B-cell-depleted T cells, or T cells were the source of the cDNA or gDNA that made up the material.

With V trimmed by 1 base and J by 3 bases, 3 bases remained unmatched. This CDR3 contains 16 residues. CDR1 is LGHDT and CDR2 is YNNKEL in the germline V gene (reference sequence). Authors' analysis steps: Estimation of nucleated cell counts was performed using reference gene primer amplification. The assay was immunoSEQ multiplex PCR, and TCRdb's table has in-frame clones only and misses some. The DNA was the basis for D and trimming; V, J and clone size are from that table. The table shows about 59,000 clones, with approximately 82% occurring only once. The clonotype was recovered from a man aged 80 or over with acute or convalescent COVID-19. Specimen: peripheral blood. The genes are TRBV3-1 (or the pseudogene TRBV3-2) and TRBJ2-3, with 11 bases that match TRBD2. In DNA form, the CDR3 reads TGTGCCAGCAGCCAAGTGCGACTAGCGGGGACAGATACGCAGTATTTT. Its translation is CASSQVRLAGTDTQYF.